This T cell receptor (beta chain) was obtained from a study of technical replicates of blood from a few donors. Measured with immunoSEQ multiplex PCR; TCRdb has only the in-frame clones, and not every one. The top ten clones hold around 0.25% of a sample with about 88,000 clones, 94% of them seen once. The V and J ends lost 6 bases and 4 bases, in that order; junction bases with no gene match: 8. Germline CDR1 SGHAT, CDR2 FQNNGV. This CDR3 contains 14 residues. The receptor was derived from a human donor in good health. This rearrangement joins TRBV11-2 to TRBJ2-7, with TRBD2 identical over 8 bases. Sequenced: T cells isolated from PBMCs. This CDR3 reads CASRDGGRRYEQYF. CDR3 DNA sequence: TGTGCCAGCAGGGACGGCGGGAGGCGATACGAGCAGTACTTC.